The present T cell receptor beta chain was sequenced within a study of blood T cells in healthy people across ages. Study-wide results and limits: Bulk PBMC profiling left naive and antigen-experienced comparisons inconclusive. Naive CD4+ cell counts and diversity both ran higher in long-lived than in aged donors.

At least 6.5 million PBMCs were isolated per sample. This CDR3 contains 15 residues. CDR1 is LNHNV, CDR2 YYDKDF, per germline (reference sequence). As regards this clonotype: Its antigen is still unknown. One end of the junction does not line up with germline, which may come from a read error.

Then a second PCR, running roughly 7 to 11 cycles, was carried out with a sample-barcoded 5' primer and a J-beta primer mix. Each CDR3 protein gets one entry after TCRdb re-called the 5' RACE reads with MiXCR. Among around 900,000 distinct CDR3 sequences listed, around 28% were seen once. The chain uses TRBV15 and TRBJ2-5, with 9 nucleotides matching TRBD2. The sequencing sample was made of blood. This TCR came from a woman of 80 years or more in good health. The CDR3 nucleotides read TGCGCCACCAGCAGCCCTAGCGGGAACCAAGGGACCCAGTACTTC. Its protein product is CATSSPSGNQGTQYF.